This paragraph reports one TCR beta chain. These data come from a study of T cell changes during pregnancy in multiple sclerosis. Trimming took 4 bases from V and 3 from J, leaving 19 bases between them. This CDR3 has 16 residues. From germline, CDR1 is LGHNA and CDR2 YSLEER. Profiled with immunoSEQ multiplex PCR; TCRdb holds only in-frame clones, not every one. The profile covers 85,000 to 100,000 clones, with 80% to 95% appearing a single time and about 3% taken by the ten largest. Sequenced material: peripheral blood, taken in the first trimester of pregnancy. This clonotype was obtained from a female donor with multiple sclerosis, enrolled in a pregnancy study. The chain is built from TRBV4-3 and TRBJ2-7; possibly TRBD2 for D (5 bases). The CDR3 DNA sequence: TGCGCCAGCAGCCCCTCACTCGGAGGCGGAGACTACGAGCAGTACTTC. The encoded protein is CASSPSLGGGDYEQYF.